The entry below gives a single TCR beta chain sequence along with its context. This clone was counted at least ten times. It lacks a known antigen. No base qualities exist here, and no much larger clone lies one base off it. These data belong to a study of beta chain features in type 1 diabetes listed by TCRdb under 2018. As for the study more broadly: Mean age, gender distribution, total cell number and subset yield were not different between patients and healthy donors. Regulatory and stem cell-like memory subsets were isolated from only 8 patients and about eight healthy donors, whereas naive and central memory subsets came from all 30 or so donors. In the study, TCRB repertoires of sorted circulating CD4+ T cell subsets from recently diagnosed type 1 diabetes patients were compared with those of matched healthy donors. Across all samples, roughly 110,000,000 sorted cells were examined, and cell number per subset correlated strongly with RNA yield. Broader findings and caveats from the paper: Fewer insertions and more nucleotide deletions at VDJ recombination sites were observed in patients with type 1 diabetes, implying thymic rearrangement abnormalities. The naive, central memory and regulatory TCRB repertoires appeared to resemble one another more closely among patients than among healthy donors. Sequencing cDNA rather than genomic DNA could over-represent highly expressing activated cells, although activation and CD3 levels did not differ between groups. In all four CD4+ subsets, TCRB CDR3 length was moderately but significantly shorter in type 1 diabetes patients. HLA sub-analyses involved small numbers of individuals, so any influence of HLA type on TCRB rearrangement remained unresolved. PCR may preferentially amplify shorter templates, but because patient and control samples were amplified and corrected together, any resulting skew would affect both groups equally.

The High Capacity cDNA Reverse Transcription Kit was used to reverse transcribe all of the isolated RNA, meaning that expressed TCRB transcripts were what got sequenced. Deep immunoSEQ sequencing was performed on naive, central memory and regulatory T cell samples, with an average of roughly 3.3 million total reads per sample. Sorted cells were lysed in RLT buffer, and RNA was extracted using DNase-treated RNeasy Micro or Mini kits according to cell number. Each cell subset was processed separately to prevent cross-contamination, with patient and healthy donor samples processed together. The immunoSEQ multiplex PCR was used to amplify TCRB sequences from cDNA, generating 87-bp fragments that spanned the CDR3 region. The amplicons were sequenced using the Illumina HiSeq platform. In the source study's methods: PCR bias was corrected computationally using synthetic template baselines, and reads within Hamming distance 2 were collapsed, with unmergeable singletons discarded. Reads were aligned to IMGT to assign V, D and J genes, CDR3 length, and insertions or deletions at six rearrangement sites. Within each subset, clonotype counts were normalized to sorted cell number, after which true diversity and Gini coefficients were computed with the tcR R package. The overlap coefficient, calculated on TCRB nucleotide sequences, was used to quantify repertoire sharing. As a proxy for the pre-selection repertoire, out-of-frame TCRB sequences from naive cells were analyzed. Held by TCRdb, this immuneACCESS table contains in-frame sequences only and omits some clones. Under half of the omission traces to an unresolved V gene where checked; the cause of the rest is unknown. That table supplies the V and J calls and clone size; D and trimming were determined from the DNA. The sample profile shows about 360,000 clones; 10% to 15% of them were found once. Jointly, the top ten make up under 0.02% of the sample.

From each donor, a single peripheral blood sample of about 110 mL on average was drawn into heparinised tubes. Naive, central memory, regulatory and stem cell-like memory CD4+ T cells were sorted on a BD FACSAria II using a panel including CD45RO, CCR7, CD25, CD127, CD95 and CD27. Purity was above 95% for every sorted population. PBMCs were separated immediately by Lymphoprep density gradient centrifugation and were stained directly, without being cultured. To minimize batch effects, samples were stained and sorted in pairs, one healthy donor with one patient per experiment. Trimming takes 3 bases off V and 6 bases off J; junction bases not matched to a gene: 4. Reading the germline V gene gives CDR1 SGDLS and CDR2 YYNGEE. From its cysteine to its phenylalanine, the CDR3 spans 13 amino acids. The DNA shown is the 39-base CDR3, in frame from base 1.

The sequenced sample was naive CD4+ T cells from blood. The cell subset or site label for this specimen denotes: true naive CD4+ T cells. The chain was built from TRBV9 and TRBJ2-7; 9 bases in the junction line up with TRBD1. This sequence originates from a man aged 18 to 30 in good health. The base sequence is TGTGCCAGCAGCGAACAGGGGGCCGGCGAGCAGTACTTC. The resulting protein is CASSEQGAGEQYF.